This TCR beta chain is drawn from a study of blood T cell repertoires in COVID-19. Germline CDR1 SGHRS, CDR2 YFSETQ. The germline V and J ends were trimmed by 4 bases and 7 bases, with 12 bases remaining between them. CDR3 size: 13 residues. This clone has a single count. In the original workflow: By means of reference gene primer amplification, nucleated cell counts were estimated. TCRdb's table, derived via immunoSEQ multiplex PCR, lists solely in-frame clones and lacks some. V, J and clone size were drawn from that table, and D and trimming were deduced from the DNA. This table holds 30,000 or so clones, 90% found once.

Sequenced sample: peripheral blood. This receptor was taken from a man aged 55-75 years with active COVID-19. The chain employs TRBV5-1 and TRBJ2-1; possibly TRBD1 for D (6 bases). The DNA for the CDR3 is TGCGCCAGCAGCGGGGGCCTCCGGAATGAGCAGTTCTTC. This translates into CASSGGLRNEQFF.